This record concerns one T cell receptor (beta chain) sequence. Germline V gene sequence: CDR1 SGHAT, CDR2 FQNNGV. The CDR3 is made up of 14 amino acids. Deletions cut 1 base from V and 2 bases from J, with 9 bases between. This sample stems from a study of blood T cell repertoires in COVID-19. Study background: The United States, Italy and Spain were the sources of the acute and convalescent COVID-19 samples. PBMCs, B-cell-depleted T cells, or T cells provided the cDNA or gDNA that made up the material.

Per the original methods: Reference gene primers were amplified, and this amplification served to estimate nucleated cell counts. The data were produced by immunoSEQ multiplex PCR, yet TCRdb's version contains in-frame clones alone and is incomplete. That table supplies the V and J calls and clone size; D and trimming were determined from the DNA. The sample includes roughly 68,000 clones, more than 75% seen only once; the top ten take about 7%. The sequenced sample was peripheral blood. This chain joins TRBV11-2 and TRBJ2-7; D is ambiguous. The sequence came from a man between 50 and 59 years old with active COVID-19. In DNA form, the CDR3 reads TGTGCCAGCAGCTTAGCGGCAGGAACCTACGAGCAGTACTTC. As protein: CASSLAAGTYEQYF.